This T cell receptor (beta chain) was documented in a study of blood T cell repertoires in COVID-19. Background on the study: Both acute and convalescent COVID-19 samples were obtained from the United States, Italy and Spain. The cDNA or gDNA used as material had been derived from T cells, B-cell-depleted T cells, or PBMCs.

Assay used: immunoSEQ multiplex PCR; TCRdb lists only in-frame clones, some missing. The sample lists around 400,000 clones, approximately 89% occurring once. Specimen: PBMCs or T cells enriched from blood (not recorded which). The sequence came from a woman in her 30s who had recovered from COVID-19.

CDR3: CASSNTQQVRRDGYTF. In nucleotides, the CDR3 is TGTGCCAGCAGCAACACACAACAGGTTAGGAGAGATGGCTACACCTTC. V usage is TRBV7-2 and J usage is TRBJ1-2; D perhaps matches TRBD1 (5 bases). Looked up from germline, CDR1 is SGHTA and CDR2 is FQGNSA. Trimming removed 5 bases at V and 6 bases at J, with 22 bases between. This CDR3 is 16 amino acids long.